The present T cell receptor (beta chain) was sequenced within a study of CD8 T cells in Susac syndrome. General study results and limits: The authors acknowledged that the study's TCR sequencing and HLA analysis involved relatively few individuals.

As concerns this clonotype: Its target is not known.

Healthy donors constituted the control group, matched for age and sex. Random hexamers were used to reverse transcribe roughly 0.5 to 1 ug of RNA. MiXCR, run by TCRdb on the immunoSEQ multiplex PCR reads, gives a single entry per CDR3 protein. Of roughly 180,000 distinct CDR3 sequences in the sample, around 95% were seen once. The germline V gene encodes CDR1 SGDLS and CDR2 YYNGEE. There are 14 residues in the CDR3. Trimming removed 3 bases from V and 5 bases from J; junction bases left unmatched: 6. This TCR came from a human donor in good health. V is TRBV9 and J is TRBJ2-5; 8 nucleotides agree with TRBD1. Sequencing was done on a sample of CD4+ T cells from PBMCs. The CDR3 DNA reads as TGTGCCAGCAGCGCCCGGACAGGGTCGGAGACCCAGTACTTC. Protein product: CASSARTGSETQYF.